This T cell receptor beta chain was identified in a study of cytomegalovirus exposure and HLA in healthy donors. Study context: An earlier analysis identified 117 million unique TCR beta sequences in about 200 million T cells. Study-level points and caveats: TCR beta sequences reportedly predicted the HLA-A and HLA-B alleles of most subjects accurately. One variant, a missense change in DCLRE1C, was linked in a later analysis to TCR beta V- and J-gene trimming.

The study sampled nominally healthy donors, though unrecorded immune exposures were likely. PCR was performed using 60 Vbeta and 13 Jbeta primers. Data came from immunoSEQ multiplex PCR; TCRdb stores just in-frame clones and leaves some out. This repertoire shows under 200,000 clones, roughly 80% found once; its top ten account for 0.77%. Concerning this clone: Its specificity is not known.

Trimming cost V 3 bases and J 8 bases, with 11 bases left between them. Germline V gene lookup returns CDR1 GTSNPN and CDR2 SVGIG (reference sequence). CDR3 size: 12 residues. This TCR was sampled from a woman in her late teens or twenties in good health and CMV-seronegative. Sequencing was done on a sample of PBMCs. The genes are TRBV30 and TRBJ2-1; a weak D match, TRBD2 (6 bases). The CDR3 spells CAWRAGSHEQFF. The DNA of the CDR3 is TGTGCCTGGAGAGCGGGTTCACATGAGCAGTTCTTC.